The entry below describes one T cell receptor beta chain. Researchers prepared the TRB cDNA libraries using 5' RACE with UMI labels. Following a re-call of the 5' RACE reads, TCRdb has one entry per CDR3 protein and lacks DNA. The data include around 41,000 distinct CDR3 sequences; the top ten clones carry about 10%. This entry is derived from a study of CXCR3-negative and CXCR3-positive naive CD8 T cells. CDR3 length: 15 amino acids. The sequencing sample was made of memory CD8+ T cells from blood. This clonotype originated in a human donor in good health. Some clones in this sample may be carry-over from other donors' samples. The rearrangement uses TRBV12-3 or TRBV12-4 and TRBJ1-5; absent DNA, TCRdb's TRBD1 call cannot be checked. CDR3 loop: CASSLGGAGNQPQHF.